The present TCR beta chain was sequenced within a study of shared clonotypes between healthy human individuals. Across the study: Plates per donor: three CD4 naive, three CD4 memory, two CD8 naive, one CD8 memory.

Concerning this clone: The antigen is unknown.

The study's findings and limits: Relative to memory subsets, naive subsets generally showed larger estimated richness.

CD4+ cells yielded CD45RA+ naive and CD45RA-negative memory subsets. Several immunoSEQ plates received, in even portions, the genomic DNA of each subset. Measured with immunoSEQ multiplex PCR; TCRdb has only the in-frame clones, and not every one. The profile shows 2 million or so clones, 90% to 95% of them singletons. Germline-derived CDR1 and CDR2 are SGHRS and YFSETQ. V shed 2 bases and J shed 6 bases, with 8 bases lying between them. The CDR3 consists of 13 residues. The chain has TRBV5-1 and TRBJ2-2; D is possibly TRBD1 (5 bases). Material: naive CD4+ T cells sorted from blood. Subset here: CD45RA+ positively selected. This sequence was found in a man in his late teens or twenties in good health. The CDR3 nucleotides are TGCGCCAGCAGCTTTGACAGAGCCGGGGAGCTGTTTTTT. Its protein is CASSFDRAGELFF.